This T cell receptor (beta chain) was obtained from a study of patients and donors after allogeneic stem cell transplantation. Each CDR3 protein is one row after TCRdb ran MiXCR on the RT-PCR reads. Here the sample spans around 7,600 distinct CDR3 sequences, around 10% being singletons. This clonotype was seen repeatedly, ten times or more. Losses at the gene ends were 0 bases for V and 1 base for J; bases not matched to a gene: 2. Looked up from germline, CDR1 is SGHRS and CDR2 is YFSETQ. The CDR3 length is 16 residues. The chain links TRBV5-1 to TRBJ2-7, with TRBD2 identical over 12 bases. The clonotype comes from a human donor who was either an allogeneic HSCT recipient or a stem cell or donor lymphocyte infusion donor (not recorded which). It is not recorded whose cells these are; they may come from a transplant donor. What was sequenced was blood, either unsorted or a sorted T cell fraction (not recorded which). The CDR3 loop reads CASSLGTSGVSYEQYF. The CDR3 bases are TGCGCCAGCAGCTTGGGGACTAGCGGGGTTTCCTACGAGCAGTACTTC. Supplemented by reference TRBV5-1 and TRBJ2-7, the full variable domain reads KAGVTQTPRYLIKTRGQQVTLSCSPISGHRSVSWYQQTPGQGLQFLFEYFSETQRNKGNFPGRFSGRQFSNSRSEMNVSTLELGDSALYLCASSLGTSGVSYEQYFGPGTRLTVT.